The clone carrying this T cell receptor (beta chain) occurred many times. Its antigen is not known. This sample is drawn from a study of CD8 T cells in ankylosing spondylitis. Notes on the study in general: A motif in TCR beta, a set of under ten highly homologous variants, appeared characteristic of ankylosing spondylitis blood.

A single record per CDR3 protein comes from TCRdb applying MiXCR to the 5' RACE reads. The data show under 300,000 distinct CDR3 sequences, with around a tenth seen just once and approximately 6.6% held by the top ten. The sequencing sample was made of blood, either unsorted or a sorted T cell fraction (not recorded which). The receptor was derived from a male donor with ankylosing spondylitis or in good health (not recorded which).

CDR3 amino acids: CASSLAVSGGTTDTQYF. CDR3 nucleotide sequence: TGCGCCAGCAGCTTGGCGGTTAGCGGGGGGACCACAGATACGCAGTATTTT. This sequence joins TRBV5-1 and TRBJ2-3, with 10 bases aligning to TRBD2. Germline V gene lookup returns CDR1 SGHRS and CDR2 YFSETQ. V trimming: 0 bases; J trimming: 2 bases; junction bases outside the gene matches: 6. The CDR3 extends over 17 amino acids.